The clone carrying this TCR beta chain turned up a few times. The entry originates in a study of CD8 T cells in ankylosing spondylitis. The CDR3 extends over 15 amino acids. V shed 4 bases and J 3 bases; nucleotides not matched to a gene: 6. MiXCR, applied by TCRdb to the 5' RACE reads, yields one record per CDR3 protein. The table records 200,000 to 300,000 distinct CDR3 sequences, roughly 32% of them present only once. This chain links TRBV12-3 or TRBV12-4 with TRBJ1-5, with 7 bases identical to TRBD1. The clonotype comes from a male donor with ankylosing spondylitis or in good health (not recorded which). What was sequenced was blood, either unsorted or a sorted T cell fraction (not recorded which). Written as DNA, the CDR3 is TGTGCCAGCAGTTCCAGACAGGGCCCCAATCAGCCCCAGCATTTT. Its translation is CASSSRQGPNQPQHF.